The T cell receptor beta chain under discussion was sequenced for a study of beta chain features in type 1 diabetes listed by TCRdb under 2018. For context, the study as a whole: Mean age, gender distribution, total cell number and subset yield were not different between patients and healthy donors. A total of 107,917,701 sorted cells were examined across all samples, and RNA yield correlated strongly with the number of cells per subset. In the study, recently diagnosed type 1 diabetes patients and matched healthy donors were compared on the TCRB repertoires of their sorted circulating CD4+ T cell subsets. Naive and central memory subsets were obtained from all 30 or so donors, but regulatory and stem cell-like memory subsets were isolated from only 8 patients and 8 healthy donors.

Counted from cysteine to phenylalanine, this CDR3 has 14 amino acids. Just the 42-base CDR3 DNA is kept, in frame starting at base 1. V is reduced by 2 bases and J by 0 bases, leaving a spacing of 8 bases between them. The germline V gene yields SGHRS for CDR1 and YFSETQ for CDR2. Comments on this clone: Which antigen it targets is not known. No clone much larger than this one lies a single base away; base qualities are absent.

Here is what the overall study found, with its caveats: Naive, central memory and regulatory TCRB repertoires appeared to be more similar among patients than among healthy donors. Because the HLA sub-analyses included only small numbers of individuals, any influence of HLA type on TCRB rearrangement was left unresolved. In all four CD4+ subsets, TCRB CDR3 length was moderately but significantly shorter in type 1 diabetes patients. Fewer insertions and more nucleotide deletions at VDJ recombination sites were observed in patients with type 1 diabetes, implying thymic rearrangement abnormalities. Because cDNA rather than genomic DNA was sequenced, highly expressing activated cells could have been over-represented, although no difference in activation and CD3 levels was found between groups. PCR might favor shorter templates, but patient and control samples were amplified and corrected together, so any skew would affect both groups equally.

From each donor, a single peripheral blood sample of 95 to 150 mL on average was drawn into heparinised tubes. Naive, central memory, regulatory and stem cell-like memory CD4+ T cells were sorted on a BD FACSAria II using a panel including CD45RO, CCR7, CD25, CD127, CD95 and CD27. A purity above 98% was achieved for all sorted populations. PBMCs were separated immediately by Lymphoprep density gradient centrifugation and were stained directly, without being cultured. To minimize batch effects, samples were stained and sorted in pairs, one healthy donor with one patient per experiment. The entire amount of isolated RNA was reverse transcribed using the High Capacity cDNA Reverse Transcription Kit, so the sequenced TCRB transcripts were expressed ones. Deep immunoSEQ sequencing was applied to naive, central memory and regulatory T cell samples, giving an average of roughly 3.5 million total reads per sample. Sorted cells were lysed in RLT buffer and RNA was extracted with DNase-treated RNeasy Micro or Mini kits, depending on cell number. To prevent cross-contamination, every cell subset was processed on its own, while patient and healthy donor samples were processed together. The immunoSEQ multiplex PCR was used to amplify TCRB sequences from cDNA, generating 87-bp fragments that spanned the CDR3 region. Sequencing of the amplicons was done on the Illumina HiSeq platform. The paper's data handling went like this. Synthetic template baselines were used to correct PCR bias computationally, reads within Hamming distance 2 were collapsed, and singletons that could not be merged were discarded. Reads were aligned against IMGT so that V, D and J genes, CDR3 length and insertions or deletions at six rearrangement sites could be assigned. Clonotype counts were normalized to sorted cell number within each subset before computing true diversity and Gini coefficients with the tcR R package. The overlap coefficient, calculated on TCRB nucleotide sequences, was used to measure repertoire sharing. What TCRdb holds here is the immuneACCESS table cut down to in-frame rearrangements. Part of the clones is not present; checked against another copy, under half of the missing clones reflect an unresolved V gene, and the others are unexplained. D and trimming were read from the DNA, whereas the V and J calls and clone size are those reported in that table. In all, the sample holds approximately 150,000 clones, and more than 10% of those were seen once. Roughly 1.4% of the sample is held by the ten biggest clonotypes.

The V and J genes are TRBV5-1 and TRBJ1-1; no D gene call is confident. Sequenced sample: central memory CD4+ T cells from blood. This TCR was sampled from a man aged 18 to 30 with type 1 diabetes. This receptor carries the CDR3 CASSFTGVNTEAFF. The DNA sequence is TGCGCCAGCAGCTTCACCGGGGTGAACACTGAAGCTTTCTTT.